A single sample gave rise to the 6 T cell receptor beta chains below, sequenced in a study of T cells in Graves' hyperthyroidism and ophthalmopathy. The investigators amplified TCR beta CDR3 regions from RNA transcripts. The HTBI primer set drove a first-round RT-PCR of the TCR CDR3. Using its own MiXCR run on the multiplex PCR reads, TCRdb lists one record per CDR3 protein. The sample has hundreds of thousands of distinct CDR3 sequences; roughly 16% are singletons. What was sequenced was blood. The origin of the receptors is a woman in her 30s with Graves' hyperthyroidism.

This clonotype came up many times. The chain joins TRBV6-1 to TRBJ1-1; a possible D gene is TRBD1 (5 bases). The germline V gene has CDR1 MNHNS and CDR2 SASEGT. The CDR3 is 16 residues long. V lost 1 base, J lost 4 bases, and 16 bases lay in between. CDR3 region: CASSEDLGFGATEAFF. CDR3 coding DNA: TGTGCCAGCAGTGAAGACTTGGGCTTTGGGGCCACTGAAGCTTTCTTT.

This clonotype has a count of ten or more. This sequence joins TRBV30 and TRBJ2-2, with a possible D match to TRBD2 (6 bases). The CDR3 runs to 15 residues. The germline V and J ends were trimmed by 8 bases and 1 base, with 17 bases remaining between them. Germline lookup yields CDR1 GTSNPN and CDR2 SVGIG (reference sequence). In DNA form, the CDR3 reads TGTGCCGGCGCCTGGGACTCTGAGAACACCGGGGAGCTGTTTTTT. It specifies CAGAWDSENTGELFF.

The CDR3 spells CAGTGASGNMADTQYF. CDR3 DNA sequence: TGTGCCGGCACTGGGGCTAGCGGGAATATGGCAGATACGCAGTATTTT. V gene TRBV7-2 combines with J gene TRBJ2-3; 9 nucleotides match TRBD2. After removal of 11 bases from V and 4 bases from J, the junction contained 16 bases not matched to a gene. This CDR3 region has 16 residues. Germline CDR1 is SGHTA and CDR2 is FQGNSA.

This clonotype has just a few counts. V usage is TRBV9 and J usage is TRBJ2-7, with TRBD2 matching 7 bases. This CDR3 has 15 amino acids. Per the germline V gene, CDR1 is SGDLS and CDR2 is YYNGEE. V trimming: 0 bases; J trimming: 0 bases; junction bases outside the gene matches: 3. The chain's CDR3 is CASSVDGGSSYEQYF. Here the CDR3 DNA reads TGTGCCAGCAGCGTAGACGGCGGGAGCTCCTACGAGCAGTACTTC.

This clonotype was seen repeatedly, ten times or more. This chain's CDR3 is CSAPLFGGRSYNEQFF. The CDR3 DNA reads TGCAGTGCTCCGCTCTTCGGCGGGAGGTCCTACAATGAGCAGTTCTTC. The J gene is TRBJ2-1, the V gene TRBV20-1, with 8 positions matching TRBD2. The CDR3 contains 16 residues. Germline CDR1 reads DFQATT; CDR2 reads SNEGSKA (reference sequence). After removal of 5 bases from V and 1 base from J, the junction contained 10 bases not matched to a gene.

This clonotype has a handful of counts. This chain uses TRBV2 with TRBJ2-5, with TRBD2 matching over 9 bases. Trimming cost V 4 bases and J 5 bases; bases outside gene matches: 11. This CDR3 is built from 16 residues. CDR1 is SNHLY and CDR2 is FYNNEI in the germline V gene. The DNA of the CDR3 is TGTGCCAGCAGTGTGGGGGCGGGAGGGCCGTCCGAGACCCAGTACTTC. This gives the protein CASSVGAGGPSETQYF.